This TCR beta chain was sequenced during a study of T cell repertoires in cytomegalovirus infection. TCRdb processed the reads anew with MiXCR; each CDR3 protein has one entry. The table shows 130,000 or so distinct CDR3 sequences, with 5.5% to 8% occurring only once. This clonotype turned up a few times. The CDR3 totals 15 residues. V shed 3 bases, J shed 2 bases, and the junction held 1 base outside the gene matches. The V gene's germline CDR1 is LNHNV and CDR2 YYDKDF (reference sequence). This TCR was sampled from a human donor in good health (CMV status not recorded). Some clones in this sample may be carry-over from other donors' samples. The sequenced material came from PBMCs. V and J are TRBV15 and TRBJ2-1, with TRBD2 matching over 10 bases. The CDR3 coding sequence is TGTGCCACCAGCAGCCTAGCGGGGGCCTACAATGAGCAGTTCTTC. As protein: CATSSLAGAYNEQFF.